This T cell receptor beta chain was sequenced for a study of regulatory T cells in long-lasting Graves disease. The wider study: Graves' patients with a new diagnosis had received antithyroid drugs under 3 months. Study-level points and caveats: Preferential use of TRBV28, TRBJ1-2 and TRBJ2-5 was seen in persistent disease.

This clonotype was detected many times. Its antigen is undetermined. Noted time point: newly diagnosed GD, antithyroid drugs for less than 3 months. The TCR library was made from RNA that had been extracted from PBMCs in TRIzol. It was by American Thyroid Association guidelines that Graves' disease was diagnosed. Sequencing libraries for TCR beta were prepared with iRepertoire HTBI primers and Arm-PCR of CDR3 regions. Using its own MiXCR run on the multiplex PCR reads, TCRdb lists one record per CDR3 protein. Of about 500,000 distinct CDR3 sequences listed, around 15% were seen once; the top ten hold less than 15%. The ends were cut back, 7 bases at V and 6 bases at J, with 16 bases in the middle. The germline CDR1 and CDR2 sequences are SNHLY and FYNNEI. The CDR3 sequence is 15 residues long. These sequences were also reported in another study, on T cells in Graves' hyperthyroidism and ophthalmopathy.

The sequence came from a man in his forties with Graves disease. V and J are TRBV2 and TRBJ1-6, with D possibly being TRBD1 (6 bases). The sequenced sample was peripheral blood mononuclear cells (PBMCs), obtained at new diagnosis, from a patient treated with antithyroid drugs. The CDR3 sequence: CASIRGAFGNSPLHF. Here the CDR3 DNA reads TGTGCCAGCATTCGGGGGGCTTTTGGTAATTCACCCCTCCACTTT. The full variable domain, rest sourced from reference TRBV2 and TRBJ1-6, is EPEVTQTPSHQVTQMGQEVILRCVPISNHLYFYWYRQILGQKVEFLVSFYNNEISEKSEIFDDQFSVERPDGSNFTLKIRSTKLEDSAMYFCASIRGAFGNSPLHFGNGTRLTVT.